This T cell receptor (beta chain) was captured by sequencing in a study of T-cell reconstitution after alpha-beta-depleted transplantation in children. The CDR3 length is 17 residues. Deletions cut 5 bases from V and 9 bases from J, with 28 bases between. Germline-derived CDR1 and CDR2 are KGHDR and SFDVKD. Using unique molecular identifiers, the investigators prepared the TCRbeta library. TCRdb analysed the PCR reads with MiXCR anew, one entry per CDR3 protein. The sample includes 640,000 or so distinct CDR3 sequences, roughly 15% seen only once; the top ten take 0.8% to 1.1%. This clonotype was recorded a few times.

This clonotype was obtained from a human donor who donated a stem cell graft to a child with acute myeloid leukemia. The rearrangement links TRBV24-1 to TRBJ2-7, with D perhaps matching TRBD1 or TRBD2 (7 bases each). Sequencing used PBMCs from the stem cell graft donor, obtained from the stem cell graft. CDR3 sequence reads: CATSGQGATSNPVGQYF. The CDR3 nucleotides are TGTGCCACCAGTGGACAGGGTGCGACTAGCAACCCGGTGGGGCAGTACTTC.